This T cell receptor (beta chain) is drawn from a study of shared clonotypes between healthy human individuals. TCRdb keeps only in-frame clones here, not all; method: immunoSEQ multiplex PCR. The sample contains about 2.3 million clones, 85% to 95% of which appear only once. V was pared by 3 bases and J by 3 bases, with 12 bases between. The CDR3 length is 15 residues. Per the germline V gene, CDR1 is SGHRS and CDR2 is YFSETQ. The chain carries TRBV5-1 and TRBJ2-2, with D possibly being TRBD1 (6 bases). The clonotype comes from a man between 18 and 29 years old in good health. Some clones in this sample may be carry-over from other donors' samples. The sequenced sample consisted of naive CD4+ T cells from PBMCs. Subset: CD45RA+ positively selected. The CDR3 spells CASSSGVGDTGELFF. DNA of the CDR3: TGCGCCAGCAGCTCAGGGGTGGGGGACACCGGGGAGCTGTTTTTT.